This TCR beta chain was retrieved from a study of TIL therapy for anti-PD-1-resistant metastatic lung cancer. About the study: Median patient age was 54, ranging about 38-80 years. Study-wide points: Patients were highly selected, enriched for treatment-naive, never-smoker and oncogene-addicted cases.

Concerning this clone itself: Antigen: not known.

The libraries were made with immunoSEQ v3. Method: immunoSEQ multiplex PCR; TCRdb's copy keeps in-frame clones and lacks some. The profile shows just under 60,000 clones, 73% of them singletons. The time point denotes: pre-treatment sample, taken before nivolumab and TIL therapy. The input for sequencing was blood, taken at baseline. The receptor comes from a person aged 25-79 years with non-small cell lung cancer.

CDR3 loop: CASSQDANTIYF. CDR3 nucleotides: TGCGCCAGCAGCCAAGATGCCAACACCATATATTTT. This chain joins TRBV4-1 and TRBJ1-3, with no clear D. Trimming removed 0 bases at V and 7 bases at J, with 4 bases between. Germline V gene sequence: CDR1 MGHRA, CDR2 YSYEKL. The CDR3 has 12 residues.